These T cell receptor beta chains were read from a single sample in a study of Graves' ophthalmopathy and Graves' hyperthyroidism. A single record per CDR3 protein comes from TCRdb applying MiXCR to the multiplex PCR reads. The table records roughly 480,000 distinct CDR3 sequences, roughly 14% of them present only once. What was sequenced was blood. The receptors derive from a woman aged 30 to 39 with Graves' ophthalmopathy. The CDR3 runs from the conserved cysteine through the conserved F or W. A D gene is named only where the DNA matches it firmly. A row's size may be missing; if present it is once, few, many or a size class.

abundance | j_gene | v_gene | d_gene | CDR3nt | CDR3aa
many | TRBJ1-2 | TRBV27 | TRBD1 | TGTGCCAGCAGTTCCCTCGGACAGGGGCTCTATGGCTACACCTTC | CASSSLGQGLYGYTF
many | TRBJ1-3 | TRBV6-2/TRBV6-3 | TRBD1 | TGTGCCAGCAGTTACTCTCTGACGGGACAGACTATATCTGGAAACACCATATATTTT | CASSYSLTGQTISGNTIYF
many | TRBJ1-1 | TRBV10-3 | NA | TGTGCCATCAGTGGAGGCCTGAACACTGAAGCTTTCTTT | CAISGGLNTEAFF
NA | TRBJ2-7 | TRBV6-5 | NA | TGTGCCAGCAGTTACTCGAAGGACAGCCTAGCCTTGCAGTACTTC | CASSYSKDSLALQYF
few | TRBJ1-5 | TRBV5-1 | NA | TGCGCCAGCAGCTTGGTCCCCGGGCAGGGAATCAATCAGCCCCAGCATTTT | CASSLVPGQGINQPQHF
many | TRBJ1-1 | TRBV30 | NA | TGTGCCTGTCAAGGGACCCCGAACACTGAAGCTTTCTTT | CACQGTPNTEAFF
many | TRBJ2-5 | TRBV7-3 | NA | TGTGCCAGCAGCCTGATGGGGGGGGGGCCCAAGGAGACCCAGTACTTC | CASSLMGGGPKETQYF
many | TRBJ1-3 | TRBV28 | TRBD1 | TGTGCCAGCGCAGGGGGCTCTGGAAACACCATATATTTT | CASAGGSGNTIYF
NA | TRBJ2-7 | TRBV7-3 | NA | TGTGCCAGCAGCTTAAACGGGGGCGCTGACGAGCAGTACTTC | CASSLNGGADEQYF
many | TRBJ1-2 | TRBV27 | TRBD1 | TGTGCCAGCAGTCATCTCCCCGCCGGGACAGATGATGGCTACACCTTC | CASSHLPAGTDDGYTF
many | TRBJ1-2 | TRBV28 | TRBD1 | TGTGCCAGCAGTTACCTCGAAGGACAGGGGATGGATGGCTACACCTTC | CASSYLEGQGMDGYTF
many | TRBJ2-7 | TRBV6-1 | NA | TGTGCCAGCAATCCCGGGACTTTATCCTACGAGCAGTACTTC | CASNPGTLSYEQYF
many | TRBJ2-7 | TRBV28 | NA | TGTGCCAGCAGGATTGGCTACGAGCAGTACTTC | CASRIGYEQYF
many | TRBJ2-7 | TRBV2 | NA | TGTGCCAGCAGAGACTCCCTAGCCCTCGGGGTGGACGAGCAGTACTTC | CASRDSLALGVDEQYF
many | TRBJ1-2 | TRBV28 | NA | TGTGCCAGCAGTCCACCGGACATTGGCTACACCTTC | CASSPPDIGYTF
few | TRBJ2-5 | TRBV4-1 | NA | TGCGCCAGCAGCCAAGTCCTGGTCACCCCGTCCCAAGAGACCCAGTACTTC | CASSQVLVTPSQETQYF
NA | TRBJ2-3 | TRBV14 | TRBD2 | TGTGCCAGCAGCCCACGTGCGACTAGCGGGGGGGCCCCGGGGATAGGAGATACGCAGTATTTT | CASSPRATSGGAPGIGDTQYF
many | TRBJ2-7 | TRBV28 | TRBD2 | TGTGCCAGCGACGGGACTAGCGGGCATGAGCAGTACTTC | CASDGTSGHEQYF
many | TRBJ2-2 | TRBV27 | NA | TGTGCCAGCAGTTTGGGGCAGGTCTTGGGGGCCGGGGAGCTGTTTTTT | CASSLGQVLGAGELFF
many | TRBJ1-5 | TRBV12-3/TRBV12-4 | NA | TGTGCCAGCAGTTTAGGCGGGGCCGGAGATCAGCCCCAGCATTTT | CASSLGGAGDQPQHF
many | TRBJ1-1 | TRBV10-3 | TRBD1 | TGTGCCATCAGTGGTCGGGACAGGGAGCCTGAAGCTTTCTTT | CAISGRDREPEAFF
many | TRBJ1-1 | TRBV6-5 | NA | TGTGCCAGCAGTCTGAACAAAGGTGCGACGGCGGCGAACACTGAAGCTTTCTTT | CASSLNKGATAANTEAFF
few | TRBJ1-1 | TRBV11-2 | NA | TGTGCCAGCAGCTTAGAAGGGGGGGGCAGAGGAATGAACACTGAAGCTTTCTTT | CASSLEGGGRGMNTEAFF
many | TRBJ2-7 | TRBV28 | NA | TGTGCCAGCAATCCCCTAGACAGTGGAAGCTCCTACGAGCAGTACTTC | CASNPLDSGSSYEQYF
many | TRBJ2-7 | TRBV5-5 | TRBD2 | TGTGCCAGCAGCTGGACTAGCGTTGCCTACGAGCAGTACTTC | CASSWTSVAYEQYF
many | TRBJ2-2 | TRBV5-1 | TRBD2 | TGCGCCAGCAGCTTGTATCGACTAGCGGGAGGACGGGACACCGGGGAGCTGTTTTTT | CASSLYRLAGGRDTGELFF
many | TRBJ2-4 | TRBV12-3/TRBV12-4 | TRBD1 | TGTGCCAGCAGTTATCAGGGGGTAATGGACATTCAGTACTTC | CASSYQGVMDIQYF
NA | TRBJ2-5 | TRBV7-9 | TRBD1 | TGTGCCAGCAGCCTAGAGGGGGACAGTAGAGAGACCCAGTACTTC | CASSLEGDSRETQYF
NA | TRBJ1-6 | TRBV7-2 | NA | TGTGCCAGCAGCTTTATACCAGGGGTTTCACCCCTCCACTTT | CASSFIPGVSPLHF
NA | TRBJ1-2 | TRBV6-2/TRBV6-3 | NA | TGTGCCAGCACTTGGGGTGACCAGGGGGGCTACACCTTC | CASTWGDQGGYTF
many | TRBJ1-2 | TRBV30 | TRBD1 | TGTGCCTGGAGTGCCGGACAGGGGGAGTATGGCTACACCTTC | CAWSAGQGEYGYTF
many | TRBJ2-5 | TRBV29-1 | NA | TGCAGCGTTAAGTTTGGGACCCAGTACTTC | CSVKFGTQYF
few | TRBJ1-5 | TRBV28 | NA | TGTGCCAGCAATTCCGGGTCTCAGCCCCAGCATTTT | CASNSGSQPQHF
many | TRBJ2-5 | TRBV29-1 | NA | TGCAGCGTTGACGGGGGAGCAGAGACCCAGTACTTC | CSVDGGAETQYF
many | TRBJ2-7 | TRBV6-1 | TRBD1 | TGTGCCAGCAGTGAAAGGGGACAGGGGAAACTCTTACTCTACGAGCAGTACTTC | CASSERGQGKLLLYEQYF
many | TRBJ1-5 | TRBV18 | NA | TGTGCCAGCTCACAAGGTCTAGATCAGCCCCAGCATTTT | CASSQGLDQPQHF
NA | TRBJ2-7 | TRBV30 | NA | TGTGCCTGGAGTGCAGGGCTTAACTCCTACGAGCAGTACTTC | CAWSAGLNSYEQYF
many | TRBJ2-2 | TRBV12-3/TRBV12-4 | TRBD1 | TGTGCCAGCAGATTAGGGGGCTGGGAGCTGTTTTTT | CASRLGGWELFF
many | TRBJ1-1 | TRBV27 | NA | TGTGCCAGCAGTGCATCCGGGACACCTCCCAGGGAAGCTTTCTTT | CASSASGTPPREAFF
many | TRBJ2-5 | TRBV7-2 | NA | TGTGCCAGCAGCCCCCCGGGGGCGGGAGCCCGGGAGACCCAGTACTTC | CASSPPGAGARETQYF
many | TRBJ1-1 | TRBV12-3/TRBV12-4 | NA | TGTGCCAGCACCCTGAGGGGGGGGGACACTGAAGCTTTCTTT | CASTLRGGDTEAFF
NA | TRBJ2-5 | TRBV6-2/TRBV6-3 | TRBD2 | TGTGCCAGCAGTCCCCGGGACAGGGCAAGACTAGCGGGAGCCGGTGAGACCCAGTACTTC | CASSPRDRARLAGAGETQYF
many | TRBJ1-2 | TRBV12-3/TRBV12-4 | TRBD1 | TGTGCCAGCAGTTTAAACCCAGGGGGCAATGGCTACACCTTC | CASSLNPGGNGYTF
many | TRBJ2-7 | TRBV20-1 | TRBD1 | TGCAGTGCTAGACTCCCGGGACAGGGGCATCGCTACGAGCAGTACTTC | CSARLPGQGHRYEQYF
many | TRBJ1-2 | TRBV7-2 | NA | TGTGCCAGCAGCCCACGAGAGGGAGGAAGATATGGCTACACCTTC | CASSPREGGRYGYTF
many | TRBJ2-5 | TRBV28 | TRBD2 | TGTGCCAGCAGTTTAGGCGGGAGAGGAGGGGAGACCCAGTACTTC | CASSLGGRGGETQYF
many | TRBJ1-1 | TRBV11-1 | NA | TGTGCCAGCAGCGTTCTACAGGGAGAGGGAATGAACACTGAAGCTTTCTTT | CASSVLQGEGMNTEAFF
few | TRBJ2-1 | TRBV13 | NA | TGTGCCAGCAGCGAGGGGTATAGCACCTACAATGAGAAGTTCTTC | CASSEGYSTYNEKFF
NA | TRBJ1-1 | TRBV20-1 | NA | TGCAGTGCGGATAGCGGACGGAATGATGAAGCTTTCTTT | CSADSGRNDEAFF
many | TRBJ1-1 | TRBV28 | NA | TGTGCCAGCAGTTTTGGACAGCGGGACACTGAAGCTTTCTTT | CASSFGQRDTEAFF
NA | TRBJ2-7 | TRBV6-2/TRBV6-3 | TRBD2 | TGTGCCAGCATCCGATCTAGCGGGGGTCCCTACGAGCAGTACTTC | CASIRSSGGPYEQYF
many | TRBJ1-1 | TRBV12-5 | NA | TGTGCTAGTGGTTTGTACACTGAAGCTTTCTTT | CASGLYTEAFF
many | TRBJ2-6 | TRBV24-1 | NA | TGTGCCACCAGTCGGACAGCAGACTTCTCTGGGGCCAACGTCCTGACTTTC | CATSRTADFSGANVLTF
many | TRBJ2-7 | TRBV12-3/TRBV12-4 | NA | TGTGCCAGCAGTTTAGGGGGACCCTCCTACGAGCAGTACTTC | CASSLGGPSYEQYF